This T cell receptor (beta chain) was recovered during a study of blood T cell repertoires in COVID-19. The repertoire was sequenced with immunoSEQ multiplex PCR; TCRdb's copy has only in-frame clones and lacks some. Among 250,000 or so clones, approximately 85% were seen once, and the ten largest hold 0.8%. The germline V gene has CDR1 MNHEY and CDR2 SVGAGI. The CDR3 is 14 amino acids. V lost 6 bases and J lost 5, with 16 bases in between. The receptor was derived from a woman aged 30 to 39 with acute or convalescent COVID-19. The specimen sequenced was peripheral blood. This chain joins TRBV6-5 and TRBJ1-1; D perhaps matches TRBD1 (6 bases). The CDR3 spells CASSLQGGTTEAFF. The CDR3 bases are TGTGCCAGCAGCTTACAGGGAGGGACGACTGAAGCTTTCTTT.